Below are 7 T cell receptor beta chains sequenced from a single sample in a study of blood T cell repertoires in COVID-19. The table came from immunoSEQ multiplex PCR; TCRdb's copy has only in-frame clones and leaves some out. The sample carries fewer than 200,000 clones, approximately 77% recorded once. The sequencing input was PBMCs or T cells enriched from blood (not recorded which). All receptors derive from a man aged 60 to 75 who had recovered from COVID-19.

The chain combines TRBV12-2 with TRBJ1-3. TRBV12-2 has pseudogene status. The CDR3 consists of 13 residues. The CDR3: CASRSPGGNTIYF. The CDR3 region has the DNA TGTGCAAGTCGCTCGCCCGGGGGAAACACCATATATTTT.

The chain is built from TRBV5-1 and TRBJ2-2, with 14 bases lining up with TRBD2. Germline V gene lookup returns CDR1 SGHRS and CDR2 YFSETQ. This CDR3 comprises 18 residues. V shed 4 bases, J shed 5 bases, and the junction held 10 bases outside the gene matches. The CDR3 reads CASSLGLAGGVGTGELFF. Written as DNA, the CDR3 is TGCGCCAGCAGCCTCGGACTAGCGGGAGGTGTCGGGACCGGGGAGCTGTTTTTT.

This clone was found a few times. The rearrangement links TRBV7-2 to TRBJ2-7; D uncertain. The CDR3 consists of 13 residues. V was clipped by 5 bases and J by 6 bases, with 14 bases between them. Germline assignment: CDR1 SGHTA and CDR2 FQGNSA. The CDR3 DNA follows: TGTGCCAGCAGCGTCAGCCGGCAGGTCGAGCAGTACTTC. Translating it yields CASSVSRQVEQYF.

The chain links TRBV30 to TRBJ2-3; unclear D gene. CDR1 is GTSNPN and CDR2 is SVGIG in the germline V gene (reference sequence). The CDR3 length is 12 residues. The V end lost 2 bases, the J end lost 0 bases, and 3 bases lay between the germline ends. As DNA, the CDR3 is TGTGCCTGGAGTCCAAGCACAGATACGCAGTATTTT. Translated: CAWSPSTDTQYF.

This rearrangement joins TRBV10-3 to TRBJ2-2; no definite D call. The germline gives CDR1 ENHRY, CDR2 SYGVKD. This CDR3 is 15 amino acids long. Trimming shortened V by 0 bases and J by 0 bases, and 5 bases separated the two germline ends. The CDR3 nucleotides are TGTGCCATCAGTGAGTCGCGGCCGAACACCGGGGAGCTGTTTTTT. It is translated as CAISESRPNTGELFF.

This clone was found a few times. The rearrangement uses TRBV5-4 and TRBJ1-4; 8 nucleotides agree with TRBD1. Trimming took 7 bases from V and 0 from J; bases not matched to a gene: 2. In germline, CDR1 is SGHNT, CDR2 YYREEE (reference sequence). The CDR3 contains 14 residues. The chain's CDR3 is CASRQGPTNEKLFF. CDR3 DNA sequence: TGTGCCAGCCGACAGGGGCCAACTAATGAAAAACTGTTTTTT.

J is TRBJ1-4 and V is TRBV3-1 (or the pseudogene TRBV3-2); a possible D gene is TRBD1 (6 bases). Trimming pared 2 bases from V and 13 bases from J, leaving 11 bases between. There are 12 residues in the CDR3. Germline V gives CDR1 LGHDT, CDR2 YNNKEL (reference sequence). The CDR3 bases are TGTGCCAGCAGCCAACCGGACAGTAGACTGTTTTTT. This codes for CASSQPDSRLFF.